These T cell receptor beta chains were read from a single sample in a study of T cells in Graves' hyperthyroidism and ophthalmopathy. TCRdb used MiXCR to reprocess the multiplex PCR reads, holding one entry per CDR3 protein. This sample yields 200,000 to 300,000 distinct CDR3 sequences, of which 24% are seen a single time; roughly 32% belongs to the top ten. Material for sequencing was blood. The receptor set was obtained from a woman in her forties with Graves' ophthalmopathy. CDR3s include the opening cysteine and the closing phenylalanine or tryptophan. The D gene is left open where the match is weak. The size field is filled for only some rows; it gives once, few, many or a size class.

J	size	D	V	CDR3	DNA
TRBJ2-7	many	TRBD2	TRBV7-8	CASNPGTSGTVFEQYF	TGTGCCAGCAACCCGGGGACTAGCGGGACCGTATTCGAGCAGTACTTC
TRBJ2-2	many	.	TRBV24-1	CATSDLPPRTGELFF	TGTGCCACCAGTGATTTGCCACCCCGGACCGGGGAGCTGTTTTTT
TRBJ2-7	many	.	TRBV29-1	CSVRDGSPYEQYF	TGCAGCGTGCGCGACGGGAGCCCCTACGAGCAGTACTTC
TRBJ2-7	many	.	TRBV6-1	CASSDSGTIYEQYF	TGTGCCAGCAGTGATTCCGGGACAATCTACGAGCAGTACTTC
TRBJ2-5	many	TRBD2	TRBV6-1	CASKPGLAGSIGAQYF	TGTGCCAGCAAACCGGGACTAGCGGGGTCCATCGGGGCCCAGTACTTC
TRBJ2-2	many	.	TRBV4-1	CASSQVQSTGELFF	TGCGCCAGCAGCCAAGTTCAGAGCACCGGGGAGCTGTTTTTT
TRBJ2-2	many	TRBD2	TRBV7-6	CASSQGSGRAGELFF	TGTGCCAGCAGCCAAGGGAGCGGGAGGGCGGGGGAGCTGTTTTTT
TRBJ2-7	many	.	TRBV12-3/TRBV12-4	CASSFATSSYEQYF	TGTGCCAGCAGTTTTGCGACTTCCTCCTACGAGCAGTACTTC
TRBJ2-7	many	TRBD1	TRBV30	CACIMTGKSYEQYF	TGTGCCTGTATTATGACAGGGAAATCCTACGAGCAGTACTTC
TRBJ2-5	many	.	TRBV24-1	CATSGRTSRGETQYF	TGTGCCACCAGTGGCAGGACCTCAAGAGGGGAGACCCAGTACTTC
TRBJ1-2	many	TRBD1	TRBV28	CASRGQGLGGYGYTF	TGTGCCAGCAGGGGACAGGGACTCGGGGGCTATGGCTACACCTTC
TRBJ2-7	once	.	TRBV7-3	CASSSTGWEQYF	TGTGCCAGCAGCTCCACTGGTTGGGAGCAGTACTTC
TRBJ2-5	few	TRBD1	TRBV7-2	CASSLIGTEETQYF	TGTGCCAGCAGCTTAATAGGGACAGAAGAGACCCAGTACTTC
TRBJ1-5	few	.	TRBV28	CASSLELVQPQHF	TGTGCCAGCAGTTTAGAGTTGGTTCAGCCCCAGCATTTT
TRBJ2-2	many	.	TRBV27	CASSLRLKPLAAGELFF	TGTGCCAGCAGTTTACGGCTAAAGCCTCTAGCAGCCGGGGAGCTGTTTTTT
TRBJ2-2	many	.	TRBV18	CASSPLDQNTGELFF	TGTGCCAGCTCACCCCTTGACCAGAACACCGGGGAGCTGTTTTTT
TRBJ2-5	.	.	TRBV27	CASSPPTGRIGGNRVETQYF	TGTGCCAGCAGCCCTCCGACAGGGCGGATCGGAGGGAATCGGGTAGAGACCCAGTACTTC
TRBJ2-7	many	TRBD1	TRBV19	CASKLTGTASYEQYF	TGTGCCAGTAAACTGACCGGGACAGCCAGCTACGAGCAGTACTTC
TRBJ2-5	many	TRBD2	TRBV6-5	CASISSGSWETQYF	TGTGCCAGCATATCTAGCGGGTCTTGGGAGACCCAGTACTTC
TRBJ1-3	many	TRBD1	TRBV29-1	CSVEDQRPGQEGNTIYF	TGCAGCGTTGAAGATCAGAGACCGGGACAGGAGGGAAACACCATATATTTT
TRBJ1-1	many	.	TRBV20-1	CSASPGRKATEAFF	TGCAGTGCTAGCCCGGGGAGGAAGGCCACTGAAGCTTTCTTT
TRBJ2-5	many	TRBD2	TRBV28	CASTGGLAGAHETQYF	TGTGCCAGCACTGGGGGACTAGCGGGAGCACACGAGACCCAGTACTTC
TRBJ2-5	.	.	TRBV11-3	CASSSRTRTRTQYF	TGTGCCAGCAGCTCCCGGACCCGGACACGGACCCAGTACTTC
TRBJ1-2	.	TRBD1	TRBV6-1	CASRTSGQGTNYGYTF	TGTGCCAGCAGAACATCGGGACAGGGCACTAACTATGGCTACACCTTC
TRBJ1-1	many	.	TRBV13	CASSFVQNTEAFF	TGTGCCAGCAGCTTTGTACAGAACACTGAAGCTTTCTTT
TRBJ2-7	many	.	TRBV6-5	CASSYSRSSYEQYF	TGTGCCAGCAGTTATAGCCGGAGCTCCTACGAGCAGTACTTC
TRBJ2-7	once	.	TRBV6-2/TRBV6-3	CASSYSATGSYEQYF	TGTGCCAGCAGTTACTCCGCTACGGGATCCTACGAGCAGTACTTC
TRBJ2-7	.	TRBD1	TRBV12-3/TRBV12-4	CASSERDRAAYEQYF	TGTGCCAGCTCAGAGAGGGACAGGGCCGCCTACGAGCAGTACTTC
TRBJ2-7	.	TRBD2	TRBV12-3/TRBV12-4	CASSSRTSGRYEQYF	TGTGCCAGCAGTTCAAGGACTAGCGGGAGGTACGAGCAGTACTTC
TRBJ2-7	many	TRBD2	TRBV5-1	CASSLETSVYEQYF	TGCGCCAGCAGCTTGGAGACTAGCGTATACGAGCAGTACTTC
TRBJ2-7	many	.	TRBV11-2	CASSFYGSNVEQYF	TGTGCCAGCAGCTTTTACGGGAGCAACGTCGAGCAGTACTTC
TRBJ2-3	many	.	TRBV6-5	CASSYSDHRTDTQYF	TGTGCCAGCAGTTACTCGGACCACCGCACAGATACGCAGTATTTT
TRBJ2-7	.	TRBD1	TRBV5-1	CASSSSGTETYEQYF	TGCGCCAGCAGCTCCTCCGGGACAGAAACCTACGAGCAGTACTTC
TRBJ1-5	.	TRBD1	TRBV18	CASLFGTGIYSNQPQHF	TGTGCCAGCTTATTTGGGACAGGGATCTATAGCAATCAGCCCCAGCATTTT
TRBJ1-2	.	TRBD1	TRBV6-1	CASTGRDGQVESYGYTF	TGTGCCAGCACCGGGAGAGACGGACAGGTTGAGTCGTATGGCTACACCTTC
TRBJ2-5	many	TRBD1	TRBV18	CASSPPGTGETQYF	TGTGCCAGCTCACCACCCGGGACAGGAGAGACCCAGTACTTC
TRBJ2-7	many	TRBD1	TRBV7-2	CASSLRGTGTYEQYF	TGTGCCAGCAGCTTAAGAGGGACAGGTACCTACGAGCAGTACTTC
TRBJ1-1	once	.	TRBV4-2	CASSQVKSQGRRGTEAFF	TGTGCCAGCAGCCAGGTAAAGTCACAGGGACGACGAGGCACTGAAGCTTTCTTT
TRBJ2-7	many	.	TRBV27	CASSATRGSYEQYF	TGTGCCAGCAGTGCAACTAGGGGCTCCTACGAGCAGTACTTC
TRBJ2-7	many	TRBD2	TRBV13	CASSLLAGNSYEQYF	TGTGCCAGCAGCCTACTAGCGGGGAACTCCTACGAGCAGTACTTC
TRBJ2-7	once	.	TRBV12-3/TRBV12-4	CASSPGPTLSSYEQYF	TGTGCCAGCAGTCCCGGACCGACGCTGAGCTCCTACGAGCAGTACTTC
TRBJ2-7	many	.	TRBV10-3	CAISRSYEQYF	TGTGCCATCAGCAGATCCTACGAGCAGTACTTC
TRBJ2-5	many	.	TRBV20-1	CSARSAPGQAVGETQYF	TGCAGTGCTCGGTCCGCCCCAGGGCAGGCCGTTGGGGAGACCCAGTACTTC
TRBJ2-5	.	.	TRBV7-9	CASSNGGHQETQYF	TGTGCCAGCAGCAATGGGGGACACCAAGAGACCCAGTACTTC
TRBJ2-7	.	.	TRBV27	CARGGGGDSPYEQYF	TGTGCCAGGGGGGGGGGGGGCGACAGCCCCTACGAGCAGTACTTC